The rows below give T cell receptor beta chains drawn from one sample of a study of cytomegalovirus exposure and HLA in healthy donors. The method was immunoSEQ multiplex PCR; TCRdb's version includes in-frame clones alone and lacks a portion of them. The table lists some 150,000 clones, about three quarters of them singletons. Sequencing used PBMCs. The receptors come from a woman in her 30s in good health and CMV-seronegative. Each CDR3 is given with its conserved first and last residue. D genes are given only for firm matches.

D: TRBD2; V: TRBV13; CDR3: CASSLDAGVTYEQYF
D: -; V: TRBV7-2; CDR3: CASSFSGNEQFF
D: TRBD1; V: TRBV14; CDR3: CASSPDRAPVIMNTEAFF
D: -; V: TRBV5-4; CDR3: CASSLLEGNTIYF
D: -; V: TRBV5-4; CDR3: CAYLGANGANVLTF
D: -; V: TRBV28; CDR3: CASRIDSFNTEAFF
D: TRBD1; V: TRBV7-6; CDR3: CASSWDRGGDEQYF
D: -; V: TRBV7-6; CDR3: CASSRRGGIEKLFF
D: TRBD1; V: TRBV7-6; CDR3: CASSLRDRGWETQYF
D: TRBD2; V: TRBV7-2; CDR3: CASAGLGLAGVTKNIQYF
D: TRBD2; V: TRBV5-4; CDR3: CASSLDVGGYSYEQYF
D: -; V: TRBV28; CDR3: CASGSWTANTEAFF
D: TRBD2; V: TRBV4-3; CDR3: CASSQGLAGGPTLITGELFF
D: -; V: TRBV14; CDR3: CASSQEEGTSNYEQYF
D: TRBD1; V: TRBV6-5; CDR3: CASSSGQGALGTQYF
D: -; V: TRBV10-3; CDR3: CAITDSDDQPQHF
D: -; V: TRBV7-9; CDR3: CASSTAYAQYF
D: -; V: TRBV2; CDR3: CASSDGSHNQPQHF
D: TRBD1; V: TRBV9; CDR3: CASSVADRGSYGYTF
D: TRBD1; V: TRBV11-2; CDR3: CASSLGGDRTSSEAFF
D: -; V: TRBV7-9; CDR3: CVSTVPGGSSYNEQFF
D: -; V: TRBV29-1; CDR3: CSSPGLRTGELFF
D: TRBD1; V: TRBV6-5; CDR3: CASSSQTGGTNIQYF
D: TRBD2; V: TRBV9; CDR3: CASSVQAGGPTDTQYF
D: -; V: TRBV27; CDR3: CASSFSTGTLNEQFF